A selection of T cell receptor beta chains follows, all from one sample in a study of early T cells in non-severe SARS-CoV-2 infection. TCRdb re-analysed the 5' RACE reads in MiXCR, keeping a single row per CDR3 protein. The repertoire holds about 67,000 distinct CDR3 sequences, 9.5% to 13% seen once, with 3% to 4% in the top ten. Material: whole blood. All receptors come from an adult who was a healthcare worker with PCR-confirmed SARS-CoV-2 infection or an uninfected control (not recorded which). Each CDR3 is given with its conserved first and last residue. A D gene is named only where the DNA matches it firmly. Clone size, where shown, is once, few, many, or a class for clones that have expanded.

CDR3 length	V gene	D gene	clone size	J gene	CDR3 protein	CDR3 DNA
15	TRBV5-4	TRBD2	many	TRBJ2-1	CASSLGLAGTNEQFF	TGTGCCAGCAGCTTGGGGCTAGCGGGCACCAATGAGCAGTTCTTC
14	TRBV20-1	TRBD2	many	TRBJ2-1	CSLAGADSYNEQFF	TGCAGTCTAGCGGGAGCAGACTCCTACAATGAGCAGTTCTTC
13	TRBV7-9	-	many	TRBJ2-5	CASTRGEGETQYF	TGTGCCAGCACCAGGGGGGAGGGGGAGACCCAGTACTTC
15	TRBV6-5	-	many	TRBJ1-1	CASSGSPGFAAEAFF	TGTGCCAGCAGTGGATCTCCCGGGTTTGCGGCTGAAGCTTTCTTT
13	TRBV9	-	many	TRBJ2-7	CASSARPTYEQYF	TGTGCCAGCAGCGCCCGCCCAACCTACGAGCAGTACTTC
14	TRBV7-9	TRBD1	-	TRBJ2-1	CASRRDRTYNEQFF	TGTGCCAGCAGGAGGGACAGAACCTACAATGAGCAGTTCTTC
16	TRBV5-5	TRBD1	many	TRBJ2-1	CASSFARDRAYNEQFF	TGTGCCAGCAGTTTTGCTCGGGACAGGGCCTACAATGAGCAGTTCTTC
18	TRBV7-9	TRBD2	-	TRBJ2-3	CASSFYLRGGGKEDTQYF	TGTGCCAGCAGCTTTTATCTCCGCGGGGGAGGGAAAGAAGATACGCAGTATTTT
12	TRBV7-2	-	few	TRBJ2-3	CASGGGADTQYF	TGTGCCAGCGGGGGGGGCGCAGATACGCAGTATTTT
13	TRBV5-1	TRBD1	few	TRBJ1-1	CASGQGKNTEAFF	TGCGCCAGCGGACAGGGGAAGAACACTGAAGCTTTCTTT
12	TRBV28	-	few	TRBJ1-2	CASTTGTRAPLF	TGTGCCAGCACCACCGGGACAAGGGCTCCGCTCTTC
13	TRBV29-1	-	few	TRBJ2-7	CSVQAETSYEQYF	TGCAGCGTTCAAGCTGAAACCTCCTACGAGCAGTACTTC
13	TRBV7-9	-	many	TRBJ2-1	CASSLGEYNEQFF	TGTGCCAGCAGCTTAGGGGAGTACAATGAGCAGTTCTTC
13	TRBV5-1	-	many	TRBJ2-5	CASRQGSQETQYF	TGCGCCAGCCGTCAGGGCTCTCAAGAGACCCAGTACTTC
13	TRBV21-1	-	few	TRBJ1-2	CASSMWGRNGYTF	TGTGCCAGCAGCATGTGGGGAAGGAATGGCTACACCTTC
13	TRBV18	-	many	TRBJ1-2	CASSPTADYGYTF	TGTGCCAGCTCACCAACGGCAGACTATGGCTACACCTTC
13	TRBV29-1	-	-	TRBJ1-4	CSATDRLGEKLFF	TGCAGCGCCACGGATCGGCTGGGTGAAAAACTGTTTTTT
15	TRBV28	-	many	TRBJ2-7	CASSLGQPSSYEQYF	TGTGCCAGCAGTTTAGGCCAGCCTAGCTCCTACGAGCAGTACTTC
12	TRBV27	-	-	TRBJ2-7	CASGQTIYEQYF	TGTGCCAGCGGACAGACTATCTACGAGCAGTACTTC
11	TRBV7-6	-	many	TRBJ2-2	CAGGNTGELFF	TGTGCCGGGGGAAACACCGGGGAGCTGTTTTTT
14	TRBV10-1	-	many	TRBJ2-1	CASSDSGSYNEQFF	TGCGCCAGCAGTGATAGCGGATCCTACAATGAGCAGTTCTTC
16	TRBV4-1	-	many	TRBJ2-7	CASSQLQGGGSYEQYF	TGCGCCAGCAGCCAACTACAGGGTGGAGGGTCCTACGAGCAGTACTTC
15	TRBV7-6	-	many	TRBJ2-2	CASSGRLGSTGELFF	TGTGCCAGCAGCGGCAGATTGGGTTCCACCGGGGAGCTGTTTTTT
13	TRBV9	TRBD1	-	TRBJ2-5	CASSSDRAETQYF	TGTGCCAGCAGCTCGGACAGGGCGGAGACCCAGTACTTC
17	TRBV10-2	TRBD2	many	TRBJ2-5	CASSENLGLAGRETQYF	TGCGCCAGCAGTGAAAACCTGGGACTAGCGGGACGAGAGACCCAGTACTTC
14	TRBV2	-	many	TRBJ2-3	CASSTGRTTDTQYF	TGTGCCAGCAGCACAGGGCGAACCACAGATACGCAGTATTTT